Shown below are 22 T cell receptor beta chains from a single sample sequenced in a study of blood T cell repertoires in COVID-19 (dated by TCRdb to the early 2020s). The receptor library was made with the immunoSEQ multiplex PCR assay. Held by TCRdb, this immuneACCESS table contains in-frame sequences only and omits some clones. Under half of the omission traces to an unresolved V gene where checked; the cause of the rest is unknown. The sample table lists 220,000 or so clones, nearly 90% of them with a count of one. The ten largest clones capture less than 15% of the sample. The specimen was PBMCs or T cells enriched from blood (not recorded which). Receptors were obtained from a man aged 25 to 45 who had been exposed to COVID-19.

The chain is built from TRBV19 and TRBJ1-1; 8 bases map to TRBD1. The CDR3 consists of 16 residues. Trimming removed 6 bases from V and 0 bases from J; junction bases left unmatched: 9. Per germline, CDR1 LNHDA and CDR2 SQIVND (reference sequence). The CDR3 DNA reads as TGTGCCAGTAGCCTAAGGACAGGGATCATGAACACTGAAGCTTTCTTT. Protein: CASSLRTGIMNTEAFF.

The chain is built from TRBV14 and TRBJ2-7; D gene uncertain. V was clipped by 0 bases and J by 4 bases, with 7 bases between them. Germline V CDR1 and CDR2: SGHDN, FVKESK. CDR3 size: 13 residues. The CDR3, as DNA: TGTGCCAGCAGCCAAGAATTCGGGTACGAGCAGTACTTC. Its protein is CASSQEFGYEQYF.

The CDR3 is CASSFGGGLAKNIQYF. CDR3 DNA sequence: TGTGCCAGCAGCTTCGGGGGAGGACTAGCCAAAAACATTCAGTACTTC. The chain uses TRBV7-2 and TRBJ2-4; maybe TRBD2 (6 bases). V lost 3 bases and J lost 0, with 12 bases in between. Germline V gene data show CDR1 as SGHTA and CDR2 as FQGNSA. The CDR3 loop spans 16 amino acids.

The chain has TRBV6-2 or TRBV6-3 and TRBJ2-5; 7 bases line up with TRBD1. Trimming at V came to 2 bases and at J to 5 bases, leaving 14 bases not matched to a gene. Germline loops: CDR1 MNHEY, CDR2 SVGEGT. The CDR3 has 17 residues. CDR3 amino acids: CASSYHPRTGSGETQYF. The DNA for the CDR3 is TGTGCCAGCAGTTACCACCCCCGGACAGGCTCCGGGGAGACCCAGTACTTC.

The chain carries TRBV5-8 and TRBJ2-5; 12 nucleotides align to TRBD2. CDR3 length: 15 amino acids. The J segment lost 4 bases and the V segment lost 0 bases, leaving 1 base of the junction unmatched. Per germline, CDR1 SGHTS and CDR2 YDEGEE. The CDR3 here is CASSLGLAGVETQYF. As DNA, the CDR3 is TGTGCCAGCAGCTTGGGACTAGCGGGGGTAGAGACCCAGTACTTC.

V and J are TRBV18 and TRBJ2-3, with TRBD2 matching 8 bases. The germline CDR1 and CDR2 sequences are KGHSH and LQKENI. The CDR3 has 15 residues. V was clipped by 2 bases and J by 5 bases; unmatched bases: 6. CDR3 sequence (DNA): TGTGCCAGCTCACCAAGCGGGGGAGAGGTAGATACGCAGTATTTT. Its protein product is CASSPSGGEVDTQYF. The full variable domain, rest sourced from reference TRBV18 and TRBJ2-3, is NAGVMQNPRHLVRRRGQEARLRCSPMKGHSHVYWYRQLPEEGLKFMVYLQKENIIDESGMPKERFSAEFPKEGPSILRIQQVVRGDSAAYFCASSPSGGEVDTQYFGPGTRLTVL.

The gene calls are TRBV3-1 (or the pseudogene TRBV3-2) and TRBJ1-2, with TRBD1 identical over 7 bases. The CDR3 is 13 residues long. With 4 bases clipped from V and 3 bases from J, the junction kept 2 bases outside the gene matches. CDR1 LGHDT and CDR2 YNNKEL come from the germline V gene (reference sequence). CDR3 nucleotide sequence: TGTGCCAGCAGCCCCCAGGGGGACTATGGCTACACCTTC. Protein sequence: CASSPQGDYGYTF.

The V and J genes are TRBV10-3 and TRBJ1-1, with 11 bases matching TRBD1. This CDR3 region has 12 residues. With 6 bases clipped from V and 6 bases from J, the junction kept 0 bases outside the gene matches. Germline V lookup: CDR1 ENHRY, CDR2 SYGVKD. This chain's CDR3 is CAIRGQGAEAFF. The DNA for the CDR3 is TGTGCCATCAGGGGACAGGGGGCTGAAGCTTTCTTT.

The chain's CDR3 is CASAYSTSYEQYF. The CDR3 nucleotides read TGTGCCAGCGCTTACTCTACCTCCTACGAGCAGTACTTC. The chain uses TRBV19 and TRBJ2-7; D gene uncertain. CDR3 size: 13 residues. V lost 9 bases, J lost 0 bases, and 12 bases lay in between. The V gene's germline CDR1 is LNHDA and CDR2 SQIVND (reference sequence).

The chain employs TRBV18 and TRBJ2-1; 9 bases map to TRBD2. J gave up 7 bases and V 2 bases, and 9 bases lay outside the gene matches. Germline V CDR1 and CDR2: KGHSH, LQKENI. This CDR3 is built from 16 residues. The chain's CDR3 is CASSPVGAGGRNEQFF. Written as DNA, the CDR3 is TGTGCCAGCTCACCAGTCGGAGCGGGGGGACGAAATGAGCAGTTCTTC.

The V call is TRBV27, the J call TRBJ1-6, with 9 bases identical to TRBD1. Germline-derived CDR1 and CDR2 are MNHEY and SMNVEV (reference sequence). Losses at the gene ends were 7 bases for V and 9 bases for J; bases not matched to a gene: 7. The CDR3 extends over 14 amino acids. CDR3 coding DNA: TGTGCCAGCACCGAGACAGGGGGACCTTCACCCCTCCACTTT. This translates into CASTETGGPSPLHF.

This rearrangement joins TRBV2 to TRBJ1-2, with 10 bases matching TRBD1. CDR1 is SNHLY, CDR2 FYNNEI, per germline. V shed 8 bases and J 3 bases; nucleotides not matched to a gene: 3. The CDR3 is 13 residues long. The CDR3 coding sequence is TGTGCCAGCCGGGACAGGGGTCACTATGGCTACACCTTC. Its protein is CASRDRGHYGYTF.

The chain has TRBV30 and TRBJ1-1; 7 bases fit TRBD1. V was clipped by 5 bases and J by 8 bases; unmatched bases: 8. There are 12 residues in the CDR3. CDR1 GTSNPN and CDR2 SVGIG come from the germline V gene (reference sequence). CDR3 in amino acids: CAWGTGVLEAFF. DNA of the CDR3: TGTGCCTGGGGAACAGGGGTCTTGGAAGCTTTCTTT.

This rearrangement joins TRBV11-2 to TRBJ2-1, with 11 bases aligning to TRBD2. There are 18 residues in the CDR3. V shed 2 bases and J 3 bases; nucleotides not matched to a gene: 9. Germline values: CDR1 SGHAT, CDR2 FQNNGV. CDR3 protein: CASSLLAGGHTNYNEQFF. As DNA, the CDR3 is TGTGCCAGCAGCTTACTAGCGGGGGGACACACAAACTACAATGAGCAGTTCTTC.

The chain has TRBV5-1 and TRBJ2-7, with TRBD1 matching 9 bases. Trimming removed 3 bases from V and 2 bases from J; junction bases left unmatched: 3. The CDR3 runs 14 residues. Germline CDR1 reads SGHRS; CDR2 reads YFSETQ. This CDR3 is CASSYRTGAYEQYF. For the CDR3, the DNA is TGCGCCAGCAGCTATCGGACAGGGGCCTACGAGCAGTACTTC. Complete variable domain (other parts from reference TRBV5-1 and TRBJ2-7): KAGVTQTPRYLIKTRGQQVTLSCSPISGHRSVSWYQQTPGQGLQFLFEYFSETQRNKGNFPGRFSGRQFSNSRSEMNVSTLELGDSALYLCASSYRTGAYEQYFGPGTRLTVT.

CDR3 nucleotides: TGCGCCAGCAGCAACCCGGGACAGTCGTACAATGAGCAGTTCTTC. Translating it yields CASSNPGQSYNEQFF. The chain recombines TRBV5-1 with TRBJ2-1, with TRBD1 matching over 7 bases. Per germline, CDR1 SGHRS and CDR2 YFSETQ. The CDR3 is 15 amino acids. The V gene end was trimmed by 4 bases and the J gene end by 4 bases; junction bases not matched to a gene: 8.

The chain recombines TRBV28 with TRBJ1-5, with D perhaps matching TRBD1 (5 bases). The length of the CDR3 is 13 residues. V gave up 3 bases and J gave up 8 bases, with 11 bases separating them. Germline V gives CDR1 MDHEN, CDR2 SYDVKM. The CDR3: CASSFQGNEPQHF. The DNA of the CDR3 is TGTGCCAGCAGTTTTCAGGGAAACGAGCCCCAGCATTTT.

This chain uses TRBV5-1 with TRBJ1-1, with a tentative D call TRBD1 (6 bases). The CDR3 covers 13 residues. Germline CDR1 is SGHRS and CDR2 is YFSETQ. Trimming shortened V by 0 bases and J by 5 bases, and 8 bases separated the two germline ends. CDR3 coding DNA: TGCGCCAGCAGCTTGGAGGGGGAGACTGAAGCTTTCTTT. This gives the protein CASSLEGETEAFF. The whole variable domain, filled in from reference TRBV5-1 and TRBJ1-1, reads KAGVTQTPRYLIKTRGQQVTLSCSPISGHRSVSWYQQTPGQGLQFLFEYFSETQRNKGNFPGRFSGRQFSNSRSEMNVSTLELGDSALYLCASSLEGETEAFFGQGTRLTVV.

The J gene is TRBJ2-7, the V gene TRBV11-2, with 11 bases lining up with TRBD1. The trim removed 5 bases at V and 5 bases at J, leaving 8 bases unmatched. This CDR3 region has 15 residues. Germline values: CDR1 SGHAT, CDR2 FQNNGV. The CDR3 region is CASSPWTGGKDEQYF. The CDR3 DNA reads as TGTGCCAGCAGCCCTTGGACAGGGGGCAAGGACGAGCAGTACTTC.

The rearrangement joins TRBV4-1 to TRBJ1-2; possibly TRBD1 for D (5 bases). The CDR3 is 16 residues long. Per germline, CDR1 MGHRA and CDR2 YSYEKL. V lost 4 bases and J 4 bases, leaving 19 bases between the germline ends. This CDR3 is CASSLPRAGSSYGYTF. For the CDR3, the DNA is TGCGCCAGCAGCCTCCCCCGGGCAGGGTCGAGCTATGGCTACACCTTC.

The rearrangement links TRBV10-3 to TRBJ1-1; 9 bases are shared with TRBD1. The ends lost 3 bases at V and 11 bases at J; junction bases unmatched: 10. From germline, CDR1 is ENHRY and CDR2 SYGVKD. CDR3 length equals 14 residues. The CDR3 here is CAISELDRGFSAFF. The DNA of the CDR3 is TGTGCCATCAGTGAACTAGACAGGGGGTTTTCGGCTTTCTTT.

The gene calls are TRBV19 and TRBJ2-1; D may be TRBD2 (6 bases). V lost 6 bases and J lost 0, with 21 bases in between. Looked up from germline, CDR1 is LNHDA and CDR2 is SQIVND (reference sequence). CDR3 length equals 18 residues. CDR3 loop: CASRPYPFGGNSYNEQFF. In DNA, the CDR3 is TGTGCCAGTAGGCCATATCCCTTTGGGGGGAACTCCTACAATGAGCAGTTCTTC.